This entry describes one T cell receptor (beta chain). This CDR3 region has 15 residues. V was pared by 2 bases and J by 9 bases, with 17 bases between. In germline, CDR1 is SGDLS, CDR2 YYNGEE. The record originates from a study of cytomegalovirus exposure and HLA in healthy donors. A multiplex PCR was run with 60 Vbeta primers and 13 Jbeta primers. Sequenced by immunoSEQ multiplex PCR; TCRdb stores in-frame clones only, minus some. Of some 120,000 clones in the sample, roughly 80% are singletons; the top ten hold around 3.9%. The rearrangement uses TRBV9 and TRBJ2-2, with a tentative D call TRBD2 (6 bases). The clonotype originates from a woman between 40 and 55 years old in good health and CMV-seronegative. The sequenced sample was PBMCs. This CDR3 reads CASSVAPGLSRELFF. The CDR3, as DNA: TGTGCCAGCAGCGTGGCTCCGGGACTTTCTAGGGAGCTGTTTTTT.